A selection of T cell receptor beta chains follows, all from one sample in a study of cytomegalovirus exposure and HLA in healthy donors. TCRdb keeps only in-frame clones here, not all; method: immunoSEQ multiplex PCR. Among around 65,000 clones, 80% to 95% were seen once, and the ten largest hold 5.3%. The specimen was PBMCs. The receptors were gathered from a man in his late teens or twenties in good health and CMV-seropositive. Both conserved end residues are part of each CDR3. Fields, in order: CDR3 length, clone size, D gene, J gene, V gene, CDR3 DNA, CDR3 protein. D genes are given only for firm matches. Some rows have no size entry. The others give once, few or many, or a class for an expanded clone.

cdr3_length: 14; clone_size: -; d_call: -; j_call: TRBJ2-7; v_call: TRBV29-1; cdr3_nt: TGCAGCGTTGAAGAGGGAGCGGCGTCCTACGAGCAGTACTTC; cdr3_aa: CSVEEGAASYEQYF
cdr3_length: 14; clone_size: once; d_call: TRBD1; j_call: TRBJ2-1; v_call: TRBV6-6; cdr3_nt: TGTGCCAGCAGTTCGGGACAGGGTAACGGTGAGCAGTTCTTC; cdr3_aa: CASSSGQGNGEQFF
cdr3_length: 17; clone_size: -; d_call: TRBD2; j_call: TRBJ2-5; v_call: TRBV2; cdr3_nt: TGTGCCAGCAGCAGGGAGGTAGGACTAGCGGGAGGGGAGACCCAGTACTTC; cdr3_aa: CASSREVGLAGGETQYF
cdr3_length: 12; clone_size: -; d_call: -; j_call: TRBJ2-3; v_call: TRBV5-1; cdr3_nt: TGCGCCAGCAGCTTGTCTAGGGATACGCAGTATTTT; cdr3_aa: CASSLSRDTQYF
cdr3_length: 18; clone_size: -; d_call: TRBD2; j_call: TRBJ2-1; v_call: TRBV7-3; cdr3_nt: TGTGCCAGCAGCTTAAAGGCTAGCGGGAGGGTGGGCCACAATGAGCAGTTCTTC; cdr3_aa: CASSLKASGRVGHNEQFF
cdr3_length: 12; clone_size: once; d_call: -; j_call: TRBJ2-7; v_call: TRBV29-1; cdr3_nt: TGCAGCGTTGAAGATCGGAGTTACGAGCAGTACTTC; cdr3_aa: CSVEDRSYEQYF
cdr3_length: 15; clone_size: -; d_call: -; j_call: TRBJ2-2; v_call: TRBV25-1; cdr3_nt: TGTGCCAGCAGTGCGGGGGAGTCGGTCACCGGGGAGCTGTTTTTT; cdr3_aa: CASSAGESVTGELFF
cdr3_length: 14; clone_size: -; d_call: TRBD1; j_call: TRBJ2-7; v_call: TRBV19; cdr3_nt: TGTGCCAGTAGTAACGGACAGGGGTCCTACGAGCAGTACTTC; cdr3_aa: CASSNGQGSYEQYF
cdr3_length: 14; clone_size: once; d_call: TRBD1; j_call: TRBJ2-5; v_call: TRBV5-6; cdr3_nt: TGTGCCAGCAGCTATTACAGGGGCCAAGAGACCCAGTACTTC; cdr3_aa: CASSYYRGQETQYF
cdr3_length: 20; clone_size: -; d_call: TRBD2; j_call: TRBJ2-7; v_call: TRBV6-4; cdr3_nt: TGTGCCAGCAGTGACTCTCACGCGGACATAGATAGCGGGAGTCCCTACGAGCAGTACTTC; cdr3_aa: CASSDSHADIDSGSPYEQYF
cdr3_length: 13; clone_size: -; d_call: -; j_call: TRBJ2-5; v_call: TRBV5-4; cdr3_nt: TGTGCCAGCAGCTTGGAAAGGGGAGAGACCCAGTACTTC; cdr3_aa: CASSLERGETQYF
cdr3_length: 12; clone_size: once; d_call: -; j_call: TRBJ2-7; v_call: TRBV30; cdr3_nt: TGTGCCTGGAGTGTACAGGGACGCGAGCAGTACTTC; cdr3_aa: CAWSVQGREQYF
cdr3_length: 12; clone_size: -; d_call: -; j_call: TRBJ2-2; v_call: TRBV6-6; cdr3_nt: TGTGCCAGCAGTCATCCCGGCGGGGAGCTGTTTTTT; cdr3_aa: CASSHPGGELFF
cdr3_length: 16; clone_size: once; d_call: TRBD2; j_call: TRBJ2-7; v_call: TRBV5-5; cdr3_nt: TGTGCCAGCACTCGAACGGCCGGGACTAGCGTATACGAGCAGTACTTC; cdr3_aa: CASTRTAGTSVYEQYF
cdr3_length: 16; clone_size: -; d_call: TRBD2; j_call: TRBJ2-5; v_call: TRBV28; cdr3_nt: TGTGCCAGCAGTCCCACGGGGACTAGCGGACAAGAGACCCAGTACTTC; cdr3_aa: CASSPTGTSGQETQYF
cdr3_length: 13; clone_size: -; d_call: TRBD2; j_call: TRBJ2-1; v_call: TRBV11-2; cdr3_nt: TGTGCCAGCAGCTTAGGTCTAGCGGGAATAGAGTTCTTC; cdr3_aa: CASSLGLAGIEFF
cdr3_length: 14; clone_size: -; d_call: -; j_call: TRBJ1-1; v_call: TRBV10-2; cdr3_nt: TGCGCCAGCACTACCCTCGACACGAACACTGAAGCTTTCTTT; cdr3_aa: CASTTLDTNTEAFF
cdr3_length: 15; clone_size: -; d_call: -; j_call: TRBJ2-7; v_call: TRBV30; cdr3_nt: TGTGCCTGGAGGGAATTACCGGGACACTCCTACGAGCAGTACTTC; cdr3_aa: CAWRELPGHSYEQYF
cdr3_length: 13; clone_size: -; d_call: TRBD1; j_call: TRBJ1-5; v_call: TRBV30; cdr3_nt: TGTGCCTGGAGCGGACAGGGCAATCAGCCCCAGCATTTT; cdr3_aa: CAWSGQGNQPQHF
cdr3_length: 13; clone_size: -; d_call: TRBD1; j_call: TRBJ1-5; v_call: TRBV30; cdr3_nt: TGTGCCTGGAGTGTACAGGGGGATCAGCCCCAGCATTTT; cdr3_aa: CAWSVQGDQPQHF
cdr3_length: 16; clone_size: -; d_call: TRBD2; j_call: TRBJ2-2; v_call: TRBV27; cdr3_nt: TGTGCCAGCAGGGGACTAGCGGGAGGGAACACCGGGGAGCTGTTTTTT; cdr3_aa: CASRGLAGGNTGELFF
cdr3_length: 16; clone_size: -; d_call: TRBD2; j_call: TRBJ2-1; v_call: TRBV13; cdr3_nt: TGTGCCAGCAGCCCCTGGAGCGGGAGGACCTACAATGAGCAGTTCTTC; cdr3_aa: CASSPWSGRTYNEQFF
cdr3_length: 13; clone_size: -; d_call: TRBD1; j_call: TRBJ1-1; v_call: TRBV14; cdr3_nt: TGTGCCAGCAGCCCCCGGGACAGCCCTGAAGCTTTCTTT; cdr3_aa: CASSPRDSPEAFF
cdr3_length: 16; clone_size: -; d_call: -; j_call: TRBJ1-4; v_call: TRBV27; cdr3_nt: TGTGCCAGCAGTTTATCGATCGGAAGTGCAGGGGAAAAACTGTTTTTT; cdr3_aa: CASSLSIGSAGEKLFF
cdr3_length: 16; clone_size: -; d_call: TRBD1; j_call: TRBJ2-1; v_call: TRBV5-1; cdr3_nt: TGCGCCAGCAGCTTCAGGACAGGGGGAATGTACAATGAGCAGTTCTTC; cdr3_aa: CASSFRTGGMYNEQFF
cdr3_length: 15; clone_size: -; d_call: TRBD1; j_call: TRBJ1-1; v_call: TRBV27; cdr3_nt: TGTGCCAGCAGTGGGACAGGGGGCCCGGGGACTGAAGCTTTCTTT; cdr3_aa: CASSGTGGPGTEAFF
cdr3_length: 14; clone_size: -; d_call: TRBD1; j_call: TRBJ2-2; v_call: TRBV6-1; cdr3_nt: TGTGCCAGCAGGGACAGGGGAGACACCGGGGAGCTGTTTTTT; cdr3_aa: CASRDRGDTGELFF
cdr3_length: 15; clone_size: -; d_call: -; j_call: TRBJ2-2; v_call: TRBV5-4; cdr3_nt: TGTGCCAGCAGCGGCAGCGGACGGTTCACCGGGGAGCTGTTTTTT; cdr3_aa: CASSGSGRFTGELFF
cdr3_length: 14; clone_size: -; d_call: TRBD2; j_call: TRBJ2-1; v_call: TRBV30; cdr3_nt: TGTGCCTGGAGTGTAGGACTAGACTACAATGAGCAGTTCTTC; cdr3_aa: CAWSVGLDYNEQFF
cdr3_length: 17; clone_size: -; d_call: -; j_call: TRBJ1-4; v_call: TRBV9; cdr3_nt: TGTGCCAGCAGTCCAACCCAGGGAGGCCGTTTGAGGGAAAAACTGTTTTTT; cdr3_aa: CASSPTQGGRLREKLFF
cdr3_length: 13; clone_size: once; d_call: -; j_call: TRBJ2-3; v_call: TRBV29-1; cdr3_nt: TGCAGCGTCGGTAGCGGTTTCACAGATACGCAGTATTTT; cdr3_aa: CSVGSGFTDTQYF
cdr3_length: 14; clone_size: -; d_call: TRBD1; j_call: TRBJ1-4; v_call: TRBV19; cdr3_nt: TGTGCCAGTAGCACCGGGACAGGGTTTGGTAAACTGTTTTTT; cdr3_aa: CASSTGTGFGKLFF
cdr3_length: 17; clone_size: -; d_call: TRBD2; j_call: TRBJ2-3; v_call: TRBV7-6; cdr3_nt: TGTGCCAGCAGCTTGGGGTCGGGAGGATCTAGCACAGATACGCAGTATTTT; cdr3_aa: CASSLGSGGSSTDTQYF
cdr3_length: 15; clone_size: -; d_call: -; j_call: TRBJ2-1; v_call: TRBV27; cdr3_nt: TGTGCCAGCAGTGTCGTCACCAGCTCCTACAATGAGCAGTTCTTC; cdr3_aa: CASSVVTSSYNEQFF
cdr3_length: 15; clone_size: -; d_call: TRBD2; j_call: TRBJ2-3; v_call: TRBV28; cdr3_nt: TGTGCCAGCAGGCGACTAGCGGGAGTTTCGGATACGCAGTATTTT; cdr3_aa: CASRRLAGVSDTQYF
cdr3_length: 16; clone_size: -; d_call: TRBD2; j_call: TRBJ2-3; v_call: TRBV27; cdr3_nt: TGTGCCAGCAGAAAGGGAACTAGCGGGCTCGCGGATACGCAGTATTTT; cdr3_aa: CASRKGTSGLADTQYF
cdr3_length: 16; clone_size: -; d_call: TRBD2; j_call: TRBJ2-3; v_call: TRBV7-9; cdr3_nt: TGTGCCAGCAGCTTAGCGACTAGCGGGAGGGCAGATACGCAGTATTTT; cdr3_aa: CASSLATSGRADTQYF